This record looks at one TCR beta chain sequence and its context. Assay: immunoSEQ multiplex PCR; the TCRdb copy retains only in-frame clones and omits some. The table lists 110,000 or so clones, 88% of them singletons. This sample is part of a study of identifying expanded T cells in peripheral blood. V gave up 2 bases and J gave up 7 bases, with 12 bases separating them. The CDR3 spans 14 residues. Germline CDR1 reads SGHRS; CDR2 reads YFSETQ. This chain joins TRBV5-1 and TRBJ1-4; no clear D gene. Material: blood. The receptor's source is a person between 18 and 75 years old in good health. CDR3 nucleotide sequence: TGCGCCAGCAGCTTAGAGAATCCCGGTGAAAAACTGTTTTTT. Protein sequence: CASSLENPGEKLFF.